This T cell receptor (beta chain) was identified during a study of cytomegalovirus exposure and HLA in healthy donors. Study summary: Early on, a data release was issued that held roughly 80 million unique TCRs from HLA-typed donors.

V was cut by 5 bases and J by 4 bases, with 17 bases left in between. Germline-derived CDR1 and CDR2 are MNHEY and SVGAGI. The CDR3 spans 15 residues. Study observations and caveats: A missense variant in DCLRE1C was later tied to TCR beta V- and J-gene trimming.

Of note for this clone: Its matching antigen is unknown.

In the PCR, 60 Vbeta and 13 Jbeta primers were used. TCRdb keeps only in-frame clones here, not all; method: immunoSEQ multiplex PCR. The sample holds under 95,000 clones. The chain joins TRBV6-5 to TRBJ1-2; D not certain. The sample taken for sequencing was PBMCs. This receptor was taken from a female donor in good health and CMV-seropositive. CDR3 sequence reads: CASSPREGTTYGYTF. The CDR3 DNA reads as TGTGCCAGCAGTCCTCGCGAGGGCACTACCTATGGCTACACCTTC.